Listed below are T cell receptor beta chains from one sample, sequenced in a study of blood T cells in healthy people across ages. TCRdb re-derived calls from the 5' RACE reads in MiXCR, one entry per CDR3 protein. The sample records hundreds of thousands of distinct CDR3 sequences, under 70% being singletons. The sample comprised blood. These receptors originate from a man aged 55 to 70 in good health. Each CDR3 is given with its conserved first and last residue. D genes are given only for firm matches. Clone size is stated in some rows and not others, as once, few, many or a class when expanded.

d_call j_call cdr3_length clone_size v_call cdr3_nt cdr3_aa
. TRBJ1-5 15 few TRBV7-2 TGTGCCAGCAGCTTAGGTCCCAGTAGCAATCAGCCCCAGCATTTT CASSLGPSSNQPQHF
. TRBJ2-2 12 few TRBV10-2 TGCGCCAGCAGTCGGACCACCGGGGAGCTGTTTTTT CASSRTTGELFF
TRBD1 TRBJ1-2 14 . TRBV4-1 TGCGCCAGCAGCCAGAGGGACAGCTCGTCAGGCTACACCTTC CASSQRDSSSGYTF
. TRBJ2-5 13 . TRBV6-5 TGTGCCAGCACCCCGGGCTCCCCGGGGACCCAGTACTTC CASTPGSPGTQYF
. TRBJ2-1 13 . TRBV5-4 TGTGCCAGCAGCTTGGATCAGGCCCGTGAGCAGTTCTTC CASSLDQAREQFF
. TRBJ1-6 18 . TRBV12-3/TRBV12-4 TGTGCCAGCAGCTCATTGACCGGGGGCGGGGGTGCCAATTCACCCCTCCACTTT CASSSLTGGGGANSPLHF
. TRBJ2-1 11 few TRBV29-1 TGCAGCGGTGACAGAGACAATGAGCAGTTCTTC CSGDRDNEQFF
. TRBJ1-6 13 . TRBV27 TGTGCCAGCCGGGCGGATAGGTATTCACCCCTCCACTTT CASRADRYSPLHF
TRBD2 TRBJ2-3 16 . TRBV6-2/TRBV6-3 TGTGCCAGCAGTTTTACTCCGGGACTAGGCCCGGATACGCAGTATTTT CASSFTPGLGPDTQYF
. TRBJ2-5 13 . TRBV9 TGTGCCAGCAGCCGAAGACATGAAGAGACCCAGTACTTC CASSRRHEETQYF
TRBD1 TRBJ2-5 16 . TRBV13 TGTGCCAGCAGCATAGCCGGGACAGGGGGCGGAGAGACCCAGTACTTC CASSIAGTGGGETQYF
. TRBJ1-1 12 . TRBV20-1 TGCAGTGCTACCCGGGGGGACACTGAAGCTTTCTTT CSATRGDTEAFF
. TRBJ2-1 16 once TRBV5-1 TGCGCCAGCAGCTTGGGCCGGGAAGGCGACTTCAATGGGCAGTTCTTC CASSLGREGDFNGQFF
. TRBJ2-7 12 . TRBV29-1 TGCAGCGTTGGCCCGGGGAGCTCCGAGCAGTACTTC CSVGPGSSEQYF
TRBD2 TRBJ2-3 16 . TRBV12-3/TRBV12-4 TGTGCCAGCAGTTTAGTGACAGCGGGGGGCCAAGATACGCAGTATTTT CASSLVTAGGQDTQYF
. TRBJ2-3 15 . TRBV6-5 TGTGCCAGCACCTCACAGGGAAGTAGCACAGATACGCAGTATTTT CASTSQGSSTDTQYF
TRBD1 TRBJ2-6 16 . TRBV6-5 TGTGCCAGCAGTTACTACAGGGGGCAAAGGGCCAACGTCCTGACTTTC CASSYYRGQRANVLTF
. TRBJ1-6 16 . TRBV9 TGTGCCAGCAGCGTAGCTTGGGATCCTGGTAATTCACCCCTCCACTTT CASSVAWDPGNSPLHF
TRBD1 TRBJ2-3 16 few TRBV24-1 TGTGCCACCAGTGACCCCGGGACAGGAAACACAGATACGCAGTATTTT CATSDPGTGNTDTQYF